The entry below describes one T cell receptor (beta chain). This CDR3 has 17 amino acids. The germline CDR1 and CDR2 sequences are SGHRS and YFSETQ. The V and J ends lost 4 bases and 2 bases, in that order; junction bases with no gene match: 7. The record originates from a study of blood T cell repertoires in COVID-19. Membership in each cohort depended on participant-reported clinical history. Source study methods: The authors estimated nucleated cell counts from reference gene primer amplification. The assay was immunoSEQ multiplex PCR, and TCRdb's table has in-frame clones only and misses some. V and J calls and clone size follow that table, whereas D and trimming were derived from the DNA. Of some 220,000 clones in the sample, around 91% were seen once.

This TCR came from a woman aged 18-30 years in a cohort exposed to, infected with or recovered from COVID-19 (not recorded which). The gene calls are TRBV5-1 and TRBJ2-3, with 13 positions matching TRBD2. The sample was PBMCs or T cells enriched from blood (not recorded which). The CDR3 region is CASSPRLAGGLTDTQYF. Written as DNA, the CDR3 is TGCGCCAGCAGCCCAAGACTAGCGGGGGGCCTCACAGATACGCAGTATTTT. The full variable domain, its missing parts supplied by reference TRBV5-1 and TRBJ2-3, is KAGVTQTPRYLIKTRGQQVTLSCSPISGHRSVSWYQQTPGQGLQFLFEYFSETQRNKGNFPGRFSGRQFSNSRSEMNVSTLELGDSALYLCASSPRLAGGLTDTQYFGPGTRLTVL.